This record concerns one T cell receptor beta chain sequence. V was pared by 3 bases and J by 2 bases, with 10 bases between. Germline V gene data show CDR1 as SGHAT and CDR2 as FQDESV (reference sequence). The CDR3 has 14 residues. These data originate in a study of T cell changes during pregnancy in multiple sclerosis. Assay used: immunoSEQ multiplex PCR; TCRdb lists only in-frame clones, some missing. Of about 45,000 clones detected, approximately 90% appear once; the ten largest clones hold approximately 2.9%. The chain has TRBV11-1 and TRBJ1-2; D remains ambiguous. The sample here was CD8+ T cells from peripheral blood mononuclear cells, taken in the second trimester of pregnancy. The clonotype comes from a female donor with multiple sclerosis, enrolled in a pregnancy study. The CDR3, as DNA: TGTGCCAGCAGCTTTCCAGGCAGCAACTATGGCTACACCTTC. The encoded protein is CASSFPGSNYGYTF.